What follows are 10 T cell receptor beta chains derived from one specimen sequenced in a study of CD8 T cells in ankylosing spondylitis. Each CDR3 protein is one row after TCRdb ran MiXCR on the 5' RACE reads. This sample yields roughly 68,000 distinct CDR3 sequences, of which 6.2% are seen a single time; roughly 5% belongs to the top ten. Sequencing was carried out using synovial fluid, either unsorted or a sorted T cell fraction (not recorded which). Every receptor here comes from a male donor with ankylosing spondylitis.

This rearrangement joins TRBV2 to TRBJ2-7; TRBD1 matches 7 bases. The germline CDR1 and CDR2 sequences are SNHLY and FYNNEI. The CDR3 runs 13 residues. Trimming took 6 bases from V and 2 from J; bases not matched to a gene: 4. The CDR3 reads CASRNRGPYEQYF. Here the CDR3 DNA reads TGTGCCAGCAGGAACAGGGGCCCCTACGAGCAGTACTTC.

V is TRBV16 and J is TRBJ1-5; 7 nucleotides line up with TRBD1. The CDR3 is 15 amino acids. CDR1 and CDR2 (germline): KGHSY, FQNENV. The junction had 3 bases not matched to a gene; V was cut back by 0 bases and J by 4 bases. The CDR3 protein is CASSQSRQGNQPQHF. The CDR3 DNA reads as TGTGCCAGCAGCCAATCTAGACAGGGAAATCAGCCCCAGCATTTT.

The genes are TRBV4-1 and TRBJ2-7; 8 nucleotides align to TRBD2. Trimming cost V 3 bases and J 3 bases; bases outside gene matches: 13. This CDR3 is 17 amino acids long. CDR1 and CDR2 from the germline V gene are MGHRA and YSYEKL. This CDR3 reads CASSQQITSGGVYEQYF. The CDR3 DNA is TGCGCCAGCAGCCAGCAAATAACTAGCGGAGGGGTCTACGAGCAGTACTTC.

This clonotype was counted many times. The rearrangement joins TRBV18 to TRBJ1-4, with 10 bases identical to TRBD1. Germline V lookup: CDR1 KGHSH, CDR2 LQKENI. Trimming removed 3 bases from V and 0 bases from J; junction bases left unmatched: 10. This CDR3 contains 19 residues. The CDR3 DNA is TGTGCCAGCTCACCTCAAGGACAGGGGGTCTCTGCAACTAATGAAAAACTGTTTTTT. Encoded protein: CASSPQGQGVSATNEKLFF. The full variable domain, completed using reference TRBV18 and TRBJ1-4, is NAGVMQNPRHLVRRRGQEARLRCSPMKGHSHVYWYRQLPEEGLKFMVYLQKENIIDESGMPKERFSAEFPKEGPSILRIQQVVRGDSAAYFCASSPQGQGVSATNEKLFFGSGTQLSVL.

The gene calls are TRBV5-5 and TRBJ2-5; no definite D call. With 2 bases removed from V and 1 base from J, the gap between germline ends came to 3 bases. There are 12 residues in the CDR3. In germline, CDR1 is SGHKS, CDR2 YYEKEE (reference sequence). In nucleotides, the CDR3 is TGTGCCAGCAGCTTTGGCCAAGAGACCCAGTACTTC. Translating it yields CASSFGQETQYF.

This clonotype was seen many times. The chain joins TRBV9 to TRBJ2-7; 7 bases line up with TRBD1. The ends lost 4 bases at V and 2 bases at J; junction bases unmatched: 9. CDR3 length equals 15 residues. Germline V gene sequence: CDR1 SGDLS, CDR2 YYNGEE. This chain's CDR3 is CASSLRDSEAYEQYF. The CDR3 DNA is TGTGCCAGCAGCCTCCGGGACAGTGAGGCCTACGAGCAGTACTTC. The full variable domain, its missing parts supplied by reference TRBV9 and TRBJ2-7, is DSGVTQTPKHLITATGQRVTLRCSPRSGDLSVYWYQQSLDQGLQFLIQYYNGEERAKGNILERFSAQQFPDLHSELNLSSLELGDSALYFCASSLRDSEAYEQYFGPGTRLTVT.

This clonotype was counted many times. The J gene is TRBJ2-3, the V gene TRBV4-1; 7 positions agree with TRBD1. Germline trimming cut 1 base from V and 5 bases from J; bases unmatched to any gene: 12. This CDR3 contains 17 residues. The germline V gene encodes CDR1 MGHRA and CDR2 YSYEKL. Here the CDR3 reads CASSQVVSGGGLDTQYF. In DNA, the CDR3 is TGCGCCAGCAGCCAAGTAGTGTCAGGGGGTGGATTAGATACGCAGTATTTT.

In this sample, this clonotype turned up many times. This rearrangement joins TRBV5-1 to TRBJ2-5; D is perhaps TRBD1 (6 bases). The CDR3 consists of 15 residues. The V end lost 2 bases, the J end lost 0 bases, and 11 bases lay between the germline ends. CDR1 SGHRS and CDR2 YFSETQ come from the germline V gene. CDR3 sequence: CASSFQGNYQETQYF. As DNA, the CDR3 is TGCGCCAGCAGCTTTCAGGGGAATTACCAAGAGACCCAGTACTTC.

The CDR3: CASSLGLAGRVTDTQYF. The CDR3 coding sequence is TGTGCCAGCTCACTCGGATTAGCGGGAAGGGTGACAGATACGCAGTATTTT. V and J are TRBV18 and TRBJ2-3; the match to TRBD2 covers 8 bases. This CDR3 has 17 residues. V was clipped by 4 bases and J by 3 bases; unmatched bases: 12. Germline CDR1 is KGHSH and CDR2 is LQKENI.

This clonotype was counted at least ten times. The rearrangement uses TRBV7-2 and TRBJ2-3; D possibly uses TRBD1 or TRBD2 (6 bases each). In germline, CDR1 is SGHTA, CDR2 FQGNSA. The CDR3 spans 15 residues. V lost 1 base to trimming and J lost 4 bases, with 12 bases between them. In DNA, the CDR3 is TGTGCCAGCAGCTTAGTAGGGGGGCCTTCAGATACGCAGTATTTT. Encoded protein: CASSLVGGPSDTQYF.